This TCR beta chain was identified in a study of blood T cell repertoires in COVID-19. The overall study: PBMCs, B-cell-depleted T cells, or T cells were the source of the cDNA or gDNA that made up the material.

Authors' methods: Amplification of reference gene primers provided the estimated nucleated cell counts. Produced via immunoSEQ multiplex PCR; TCRdb's table is partial and in-frame only. The D gene and trimming were derived from the DNA, and the V and J assignments and clone size from that table. This sample yields fewer than 65,000 clones, of which 70% to 90% are seen a single time; around 1.3% belongs to the top ten. With 3 bases clipped from V and 0 bases from J, the junction kept 3 bases outside the gene matches. The germline V gene encodes CDR1 SGDLS and CDR2 YYNGEE. The CDR3 sequence is 16 residues long.

V usage is TRBV9 and J usage is TRBJ2-1; TRBD2 matches 10 bases. Sequencing was done on a sample of peripheral blood. The sequence was obtained from an elderly woman with acute or convalescent COVID-19. CDR3 in amino acids: CASSASGGASYNEQFF. The DNA of the CDR3 is TGTGCCAGCAGCGCAAGCGGGGGGGCCTCCTACAATGAGCAGTTCTTC.